The 8 T cell receptor beta chains below all came from one sample that was sequenced in a study of cytomegalovirus exposure and HLA in healthy donors. The table came from immunoSEQ multiplex PCR; TCRdb's copy has only in-frame clones and leaves some out. The table includes roughly 150,000 clones, around 93% detected once. The material sequenced was PBMCs. These receptors originate from a man between 18 and 29 years old in good health and CMV-seropositive.

J is TRBJ1-6 and V is TRBV11-2; D remains ambiguous. Between the trimmed V and J ends, which lost 3 bases and 7 bases, there was a span of 10 bases. Germline V gene lookup returns CDR1 SGHAT and CDR2 FQNNGV. CDR3 length equals 14 residues. The CDR3 DNA follows: TGTGCCAGCAGCTTGGCATTTGGCAATTCACCCCTCCACTTT. This gives the protein CASSLAFGNSPLHF.

The chain uses TRBV18 and TRBJ2-1, with 7 nucleotides matching TRBD1. Germline V CDR1 and CDR2: KGHSH, LQKENI. V lost 4 bases and J lost 3; bases outside the gene matches: 3. This CDR3 is built from 14 residues. CDR3 sequence: CASSRTGIYNEQFF. The CDR3 nucleotides read TGTGCCAGCTCACGGACAGGAATCTACAATGAGCAGTTCTTC.

V and J are TRBV27 and TRBJ1-2; a possible D gene is TRBD1 (5 bases). V shed 1 base and J shed 4 bases, with 10 bases lying between them. The CDR3 runs to 14 residues. Germline V CDR1 and CDR2: MNHEY, SMNVEV (reference sequence). For the CDR3, the DNA is TGTGCCAGCAGTTTATTACCAGGGATCTATGGCTACACCTTC. It codes for CASSLLPGIYGYTF.

J is TRBJ1-5 and V is TRBV28; D is unresolved. This CDR3 is 12 amino acids long. Trimming took 4 bases from V and 4 from J, leaving 5 bases between them. Germline CDR1 and CDR2: MDHEN and SYDVKM. CDR3 sequence: CASSSQNQPQHF. The CDR3 DNA reads as TGTGCCAGCAGTTCCCAAAATCAGCCCCAGCATTTT.

The chain carries TRBV11-2 and TRBJ2-7, with D tentatively TRBD1 (6 bases). The CDR3 is 13 amino acids. Germline CDR1 and CDR2: SGHAT and FQNNGV. The germline V and J ends were trimmed by 0 bases and 6 bases, with 9 bases remaining between them. The CDR3, as DNA: TGTGCCAGCAGCTTAGATCGAGGGGGCGAGCAGTACTTC. It is translated as CASSLDRGGEQYF.

The chain uses TRBV11-3 and TRBJ2-3; D uncertain. There are 13 residues in the CDR3. CDR1 and CDR2 (germline): SGHNT, YENEEA. V was clipped by 2 bases and J by 4 bases, with 7 bases between them. The DNA of the CDR3 is TGTGCCAGCAGCTTATTCCCCTCAGATACGCAGTATTTT. Its translation: CASSLFPSDTQYF.

The chain is built from TRBV28 and TRBJ2-7, with D possibly matching TRBD2 (5 bases). The V gene lost 5 bases and the J gene lost 7 bases, with 12 bases spanning the gap. In germline, CDR1 is MDHEN, CDR2 SYDVKM. This CDR3 is built from 12 residues. The CDR3 DNA sequence: TGTGCCAGCAGTCGAGGGTCGGGGGAGCAGTACTTC. This sequence encodes CASSRGSGEQYF.

The gene calls are TRBV18 and TRBJ1-2; TRBD1 is a possible D gene (6 bases). V was cut by 4 bases and J by 1 base, with 10 bases left in between. The CDR3 spans 14 residues. Germline V gene sequence: CDR1 KGHSH, CDR2 LQKENI. This CDR3 reads CASSRGQINYGYTF. The CDR3 bases are TGTGCCAGCTCACGGGGACAAATTAACTATGGCTACACCTTC. The complete variable domain, with remaining parts taken from reference TRBV18 and TRBJ1-2, reads NAGVMQNPRHLVRRRGQEARLRCSPMKGHSHVYWYRQLPEEGLKFMVYLQKENIIDESGMPKERFSAEFPKEGPSILRIQQVVRGDSAAYFCASSRGQINYGYTFGSGTRLTVV.